Reported below is one T cell receptor (beta chain). Clones were sequenced by immunoSEQ multiplex PCR, and TCRdb holds only the in-frame ones, with some missing. In the table there are 100,000 to 150,000 clones, 86% of which are singletons. This entry belongs to a study of blood T cell repertoires in COVID-19. The V gene's germline CDR1 is SGHRS and CDR2 YFSETQ. The CDR3 contains 18 residues. After removal of 4 bases from V and 2 bases from J, the junction contained 13 bases not matched to a gene. The sequence derives from a human donor in a cohort sampled during active COVID-19. The chain combines TRBV5-1 with TRBJ2-3; 10 bases agree with TRBD2. Source material: peripheral blood. The CDR3 DNA follows: TGCGCCAGCAGCGGGCCTAGCGGGAGTGCCCCTATCACAGATACGCAGTATTTT. Its translation is CASSGPSGSAPITDTQYF.